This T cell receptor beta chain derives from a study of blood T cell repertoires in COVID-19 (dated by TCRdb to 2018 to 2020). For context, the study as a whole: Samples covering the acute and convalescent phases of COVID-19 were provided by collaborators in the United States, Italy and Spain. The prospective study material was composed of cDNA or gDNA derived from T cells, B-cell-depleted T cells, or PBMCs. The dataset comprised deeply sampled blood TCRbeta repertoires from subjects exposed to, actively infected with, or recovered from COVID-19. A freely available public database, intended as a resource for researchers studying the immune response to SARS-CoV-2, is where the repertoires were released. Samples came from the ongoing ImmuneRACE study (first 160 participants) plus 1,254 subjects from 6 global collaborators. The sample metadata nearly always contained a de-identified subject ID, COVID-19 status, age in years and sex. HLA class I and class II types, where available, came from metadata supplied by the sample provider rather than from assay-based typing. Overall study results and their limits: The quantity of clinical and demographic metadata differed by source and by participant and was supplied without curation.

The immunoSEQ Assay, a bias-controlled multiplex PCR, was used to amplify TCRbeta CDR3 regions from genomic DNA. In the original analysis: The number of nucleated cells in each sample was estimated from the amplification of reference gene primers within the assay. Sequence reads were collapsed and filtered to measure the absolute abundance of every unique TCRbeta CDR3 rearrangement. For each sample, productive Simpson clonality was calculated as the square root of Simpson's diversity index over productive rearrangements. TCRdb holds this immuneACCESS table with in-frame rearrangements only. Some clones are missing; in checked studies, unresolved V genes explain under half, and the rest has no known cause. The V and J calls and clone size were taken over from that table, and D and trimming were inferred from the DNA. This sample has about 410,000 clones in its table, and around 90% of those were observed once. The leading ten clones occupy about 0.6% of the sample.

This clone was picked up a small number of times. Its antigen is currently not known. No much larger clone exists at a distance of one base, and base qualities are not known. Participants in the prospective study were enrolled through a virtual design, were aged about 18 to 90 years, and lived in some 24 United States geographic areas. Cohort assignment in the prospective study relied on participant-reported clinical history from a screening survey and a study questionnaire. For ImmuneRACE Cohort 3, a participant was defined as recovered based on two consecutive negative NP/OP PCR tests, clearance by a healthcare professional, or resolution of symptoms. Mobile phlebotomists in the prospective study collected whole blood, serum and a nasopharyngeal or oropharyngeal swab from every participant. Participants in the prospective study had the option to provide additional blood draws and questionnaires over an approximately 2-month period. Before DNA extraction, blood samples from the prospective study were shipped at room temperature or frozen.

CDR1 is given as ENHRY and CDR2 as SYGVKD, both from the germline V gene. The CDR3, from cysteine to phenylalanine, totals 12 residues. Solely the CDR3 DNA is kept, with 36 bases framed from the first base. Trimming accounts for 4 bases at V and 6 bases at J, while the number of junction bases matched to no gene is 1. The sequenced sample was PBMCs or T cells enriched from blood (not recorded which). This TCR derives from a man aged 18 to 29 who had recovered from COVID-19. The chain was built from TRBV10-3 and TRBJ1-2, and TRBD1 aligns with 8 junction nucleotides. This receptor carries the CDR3 CAISVQGDGYTF. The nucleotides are TGTGCCATCAGTGTACAGGGGGATGGCTACACCTTC.